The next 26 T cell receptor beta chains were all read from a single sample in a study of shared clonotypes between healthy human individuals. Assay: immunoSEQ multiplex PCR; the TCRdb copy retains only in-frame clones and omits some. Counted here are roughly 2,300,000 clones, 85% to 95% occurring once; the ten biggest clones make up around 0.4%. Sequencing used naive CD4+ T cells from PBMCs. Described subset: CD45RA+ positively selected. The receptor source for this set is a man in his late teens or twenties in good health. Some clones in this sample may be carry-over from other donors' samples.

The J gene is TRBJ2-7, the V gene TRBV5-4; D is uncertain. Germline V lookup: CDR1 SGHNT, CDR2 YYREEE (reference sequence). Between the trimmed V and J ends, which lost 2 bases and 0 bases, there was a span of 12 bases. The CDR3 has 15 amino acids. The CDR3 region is CASSFVEQSSYEQYF. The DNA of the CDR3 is TGTGCCAGCAGCTTCGTGGAACAAAGCTCCTACGAGCAGTACTTC.

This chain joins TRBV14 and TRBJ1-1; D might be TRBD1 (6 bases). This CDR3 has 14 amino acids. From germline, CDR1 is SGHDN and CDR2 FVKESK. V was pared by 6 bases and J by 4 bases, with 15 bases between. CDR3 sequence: CASRRGRGGTEAFF. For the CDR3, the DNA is TGTGCCAGCAGAAGAGGCAGGGGCGGCACTGAAGCTTTCTTT.

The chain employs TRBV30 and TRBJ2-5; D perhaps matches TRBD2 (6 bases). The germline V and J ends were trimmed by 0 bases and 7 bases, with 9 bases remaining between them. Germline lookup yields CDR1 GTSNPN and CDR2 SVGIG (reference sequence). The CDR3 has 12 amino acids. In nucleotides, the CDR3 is TGTGCCTGGAGTGTACTGGGGGGGACCCAGTACTTC. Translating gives CAWSVLGGTQYF.

The DNA of the CDR3 is TGTGCCAGCAGCGTATTATGGTGGGACCCCTTCACCCAGTACTTC. This encodes CASSVLWWDPFTQYF. The V and J genes are TRBV9 and TRBJ2-5, with D perhaps being TRBD1 or TRBD2 (5 bases each). The CDR3 runs 15 residues. From germline, CDR1 is SGDLS and CDR2 YYNGEE. With 1 base removed from V and 8 bases from J, the gap between germline ends came to 18 bases.

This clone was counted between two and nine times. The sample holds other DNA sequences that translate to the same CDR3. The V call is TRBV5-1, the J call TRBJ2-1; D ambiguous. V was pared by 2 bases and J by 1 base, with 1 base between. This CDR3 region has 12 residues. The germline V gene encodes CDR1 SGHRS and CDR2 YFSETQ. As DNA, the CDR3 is TGCGCCAGCAGCTTTTCCTACAATGAGCAGTTCTTC. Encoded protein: CASSFSYNEQFF.

CDR3 in DNA: TGTGCCAGCAGCAAACAAGGGTCGGGGGTGAGCGAGCAGTACTTC. It specifies CASSKQGSGVSEQYF. The genes are TRBV11-2 and TRBJ2-7; a possible D gene is TRBD2 (6 bases). V was clipped by 5 bases and J by 6 bases, with 20 bases between them. The germline V gene encodes CDR1 SGHAT and CDR2 FQNNGV. The CDR3 contains 15 residues.

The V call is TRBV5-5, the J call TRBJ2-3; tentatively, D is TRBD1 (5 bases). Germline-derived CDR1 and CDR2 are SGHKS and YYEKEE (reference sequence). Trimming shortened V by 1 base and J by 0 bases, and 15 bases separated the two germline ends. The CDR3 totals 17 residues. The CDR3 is CASSLRSRTGSTDTQYF. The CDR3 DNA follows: TGTGCCAGCAGCTTGCGAAGTCGCACAGGTAGCACAGATACGCAGTATTTT.

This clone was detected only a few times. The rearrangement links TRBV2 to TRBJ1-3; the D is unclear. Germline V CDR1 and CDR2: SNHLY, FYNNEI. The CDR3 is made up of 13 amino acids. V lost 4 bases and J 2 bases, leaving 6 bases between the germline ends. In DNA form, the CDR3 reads TGTGCCAGCAGTGCAGGAGCTGGAAACACCATATATTTT. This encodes CASSAGAGNTIYF.

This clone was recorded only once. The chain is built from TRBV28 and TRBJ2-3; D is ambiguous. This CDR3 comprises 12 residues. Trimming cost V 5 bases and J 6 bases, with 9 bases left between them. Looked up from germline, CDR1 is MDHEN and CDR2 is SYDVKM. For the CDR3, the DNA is TGTGCCAGCAGTCCCCTCCGGGATACGCAGTATTTT. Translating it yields CASSPLRDTQYF.

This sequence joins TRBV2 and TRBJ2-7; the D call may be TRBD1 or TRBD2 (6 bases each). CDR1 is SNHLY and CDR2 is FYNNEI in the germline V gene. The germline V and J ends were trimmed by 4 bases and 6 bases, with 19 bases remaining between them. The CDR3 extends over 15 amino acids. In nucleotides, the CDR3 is TGTGCCAGCAGTGGGGGGGCCCCCCGGGGCGCCGAGCAGTACTTC. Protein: CASSGGAPRGAEQYF.

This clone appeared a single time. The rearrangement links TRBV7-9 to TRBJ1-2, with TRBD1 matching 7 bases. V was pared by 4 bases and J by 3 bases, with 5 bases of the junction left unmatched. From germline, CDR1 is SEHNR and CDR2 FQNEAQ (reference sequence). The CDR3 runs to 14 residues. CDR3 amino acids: CASSSYRGYYGYTF. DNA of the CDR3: TGTGCCAGCAGCTCATACAGGGGCTACTATGGCTACACCTTC. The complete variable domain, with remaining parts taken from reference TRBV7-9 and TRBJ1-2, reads DTGVSQNPRHKITKRGQNVTFRCDPISEHNRLYWYRQTLGQGPEFLTYFQNEAQLEKSRLLSDRFSAERPKGSFSTLEIQRTEQGDSAMYLCASSSYRGYYGYTFGSGTRLTVV.

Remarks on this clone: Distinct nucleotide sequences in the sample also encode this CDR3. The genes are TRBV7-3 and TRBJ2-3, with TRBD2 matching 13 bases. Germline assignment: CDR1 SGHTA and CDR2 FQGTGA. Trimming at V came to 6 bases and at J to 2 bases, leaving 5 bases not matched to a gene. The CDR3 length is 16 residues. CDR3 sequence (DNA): TGTGCCAGCAGTTCCGGGACTAGCGGGAACACAGATACGCAGTATTTT. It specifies CASSSGTSGNTDTQYF.

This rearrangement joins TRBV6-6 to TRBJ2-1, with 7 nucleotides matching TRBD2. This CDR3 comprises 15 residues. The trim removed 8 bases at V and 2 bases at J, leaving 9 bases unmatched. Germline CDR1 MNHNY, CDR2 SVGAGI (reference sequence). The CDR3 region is CASRYASGPYNEQFF. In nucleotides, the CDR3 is TGTGCCAGCCGATACGCTAGCGGCCCCTACAATGAGCAGTTCTTC.

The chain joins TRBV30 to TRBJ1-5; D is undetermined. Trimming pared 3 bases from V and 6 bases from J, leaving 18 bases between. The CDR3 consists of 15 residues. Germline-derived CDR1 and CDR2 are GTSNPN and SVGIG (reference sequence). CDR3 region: CAWSARRGESQPQHF. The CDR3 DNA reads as TGTGCCTGGAGCGCCCGACGGGGAGAAAGTCAGCCCCAGCATTTT.

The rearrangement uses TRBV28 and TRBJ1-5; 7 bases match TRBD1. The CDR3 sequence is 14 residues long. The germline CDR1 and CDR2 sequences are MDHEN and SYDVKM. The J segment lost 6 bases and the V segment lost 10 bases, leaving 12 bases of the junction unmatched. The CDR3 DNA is TGTGCCACCGGGGGGGCAGGGGGTCGTCAGCCCCAGCATTTT. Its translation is CATGGAGGRQPQHF.

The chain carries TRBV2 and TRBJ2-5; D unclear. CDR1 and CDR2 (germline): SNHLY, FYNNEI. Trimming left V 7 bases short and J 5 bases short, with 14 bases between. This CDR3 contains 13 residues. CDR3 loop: CASMSQTRETQYF. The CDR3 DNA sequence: TGTGCCAGCATGAGCCAAACGAGGGAGACCCAGTACTTC.

CDR3 loop: CASSSGGTEYYGEQYF. CDR3 in DNA: TGTGCCAGCAGTTCGGGGGGGACTGAATACTACGGAGAGCAGTACTTC. This chain connects TRBV28 to TRBJ2-7; 8 bases fit TRBD2. V lost 4 bases and J lost 7; bases outside the gene matches: 15. This CDR3 has 16 residues. CDR1 MDHEN and CDR2 SYDVKM come from the germline V gene.

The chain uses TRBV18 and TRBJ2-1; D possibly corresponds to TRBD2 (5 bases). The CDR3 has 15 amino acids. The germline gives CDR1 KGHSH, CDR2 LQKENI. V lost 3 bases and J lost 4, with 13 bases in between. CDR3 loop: CASSPGSATYNEQFF. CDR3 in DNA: TGTGCCAGCTCACCGGGGAGTGCTACTTACAATGAGCAGTTCTTC. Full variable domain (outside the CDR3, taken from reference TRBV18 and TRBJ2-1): NAGVMQNPRHLVRRRGQEARLRCSPMKGHSHVYWYRQLPEEGLKFMVYLQKENIIDESGMPKERFSAEFPKEGPSILRIQQVVRGDSAAYFCASSPGSATYNEQFFGPGTRLTVL.

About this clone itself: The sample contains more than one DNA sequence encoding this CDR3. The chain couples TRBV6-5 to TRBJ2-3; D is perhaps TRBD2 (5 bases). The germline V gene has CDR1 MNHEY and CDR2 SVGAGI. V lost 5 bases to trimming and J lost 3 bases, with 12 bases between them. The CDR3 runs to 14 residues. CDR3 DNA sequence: TGTGCCAGCAGTACTAGGGATGCTACAGATACGCAGTATTTT. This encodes CASSTRDATDTQYF.

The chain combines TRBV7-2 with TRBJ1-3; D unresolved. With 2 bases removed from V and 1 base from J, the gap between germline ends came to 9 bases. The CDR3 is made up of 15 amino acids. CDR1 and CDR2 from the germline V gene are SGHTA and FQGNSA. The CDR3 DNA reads TGTGCCAGCAGCTTAAATCCGTTATCTGGAAACACCATATATTTT. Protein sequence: CASSLNPLSGNTIYF.

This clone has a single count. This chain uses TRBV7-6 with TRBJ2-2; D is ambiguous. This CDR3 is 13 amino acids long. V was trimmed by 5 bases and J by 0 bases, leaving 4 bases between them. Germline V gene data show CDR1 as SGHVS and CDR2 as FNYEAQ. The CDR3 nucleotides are TGTGCCAGCAGCGGAACGAACACCGGGGAGCTGTTTTTT. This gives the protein CASSGTNTGELFF.

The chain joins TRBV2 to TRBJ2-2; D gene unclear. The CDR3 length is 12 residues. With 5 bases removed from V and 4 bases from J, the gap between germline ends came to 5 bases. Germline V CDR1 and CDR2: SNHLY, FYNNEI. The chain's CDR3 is CASSSGTGELFF. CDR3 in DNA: TGTGCCAGCAGTAGTGGCACCGGGGAGCTGTTTTTT.

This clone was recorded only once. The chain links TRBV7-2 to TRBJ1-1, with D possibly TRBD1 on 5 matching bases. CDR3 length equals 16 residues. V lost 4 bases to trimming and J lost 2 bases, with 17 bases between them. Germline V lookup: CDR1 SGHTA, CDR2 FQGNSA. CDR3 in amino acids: CASSSSVRQGNTEAFF. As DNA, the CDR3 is TGTGCCAGCAGCTCATCGGTTCGCCAGGGTAACACTGAAGCTTTCTTT.

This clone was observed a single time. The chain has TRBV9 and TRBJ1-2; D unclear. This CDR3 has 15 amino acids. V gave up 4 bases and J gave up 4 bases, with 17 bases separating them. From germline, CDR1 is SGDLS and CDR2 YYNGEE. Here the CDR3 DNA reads TGTGCCAGCAGCCCCCAGACTGGGCAGTTCTATGGCTACACCTTC. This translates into CASSPQTGQFYGYTF.

The CDR3 sequence is CASSPRTRETQYF. As DNA, the CDR3 is TGTGCCAGCAGCCCCCGGACCAGGGAGACCCAGTACTTC. The chain combines TRBV13 with TRBJ2-5; D gene uncertain. This CDR3 is 13 amino acids long. Germline-derived CDR1 and CDR2 are PRHDT and FYEKMQ (reference sequence). The V end lost 5 bases, the J end lost 5 bases, and 12 bases lay between the germline ends. Using reference TRBV13 and TRBJ2-5 for the parts outside the CDR3, the full variable domain is AAGVIQSPRHLIKEKRETATLKCYPIPRHDTVYWYQQGPGQDPQFLISFYEKMQSDKGSIPDRFSAQQFSDYHSELNMSSLELGDSALYFCASSPRTRETQYFGPGTRLLVL.

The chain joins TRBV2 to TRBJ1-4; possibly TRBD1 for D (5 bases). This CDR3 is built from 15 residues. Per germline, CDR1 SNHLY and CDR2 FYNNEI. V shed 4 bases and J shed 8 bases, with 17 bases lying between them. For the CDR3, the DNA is TGTGCCAGCAGTGGCTCTCTTAGGGGATGGGAAAAACTGTTTTTT. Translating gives CASSGSLRGWEKLFF.